The present T cell receptor (beta chain) was sequenced within a study of OX40 agonist ivuxolimab in advanced cancers. CDR3 length: 14 residues. Trimming removed 1 base at V and 1 base at J, with 7 bases between. The germline CDR1 and CDR2 sequences are SGHVS and FNYEAQ. Assay: immunoSEQ multiplex PCR; the TCRdb copy retains only in-frame clones and omits some. The sample shows 50,000 to 70,000 clones, 86% of them seen only once. The TCR sequence derives from an adult with an advanced solid tumor such as melanoma, head and neck, liver or kidney cancer. The sample was CD4+ or CD8+ T cells sorted from blood, taken in a trial of the OX40 agonist ivuxolimab. V and J are TRBV7-6 and TRBJ1-1; weak D call: TRBD1 (5 bases). CDR3 nucleotide sequence: TGTGCCAGCAGCTTAGGCACAGGGAACACTGAAGCTTTCTTT. This codes for CASSLGTGNTEAFF.